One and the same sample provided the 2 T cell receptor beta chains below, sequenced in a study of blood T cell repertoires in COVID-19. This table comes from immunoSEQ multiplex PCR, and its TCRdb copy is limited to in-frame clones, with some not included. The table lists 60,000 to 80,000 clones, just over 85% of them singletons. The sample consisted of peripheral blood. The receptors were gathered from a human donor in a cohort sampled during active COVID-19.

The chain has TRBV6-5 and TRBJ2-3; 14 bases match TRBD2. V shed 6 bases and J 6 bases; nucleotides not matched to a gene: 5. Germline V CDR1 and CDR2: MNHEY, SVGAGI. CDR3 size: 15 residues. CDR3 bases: TGTGCCAGCAGACGGACTAGCGGGGGGCCGGATACGCAGTATTTT. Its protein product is CASRRTSGGPDTQYF.

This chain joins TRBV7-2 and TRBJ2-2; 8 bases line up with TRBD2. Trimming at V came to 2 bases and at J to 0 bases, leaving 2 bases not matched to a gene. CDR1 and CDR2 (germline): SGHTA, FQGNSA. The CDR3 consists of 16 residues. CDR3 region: CASSLIGGANTGELFF. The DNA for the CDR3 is TGTGCCAGCAGCTTAATCGGGGGGGCGAACACCGGGGAGCTGTTTTTT.